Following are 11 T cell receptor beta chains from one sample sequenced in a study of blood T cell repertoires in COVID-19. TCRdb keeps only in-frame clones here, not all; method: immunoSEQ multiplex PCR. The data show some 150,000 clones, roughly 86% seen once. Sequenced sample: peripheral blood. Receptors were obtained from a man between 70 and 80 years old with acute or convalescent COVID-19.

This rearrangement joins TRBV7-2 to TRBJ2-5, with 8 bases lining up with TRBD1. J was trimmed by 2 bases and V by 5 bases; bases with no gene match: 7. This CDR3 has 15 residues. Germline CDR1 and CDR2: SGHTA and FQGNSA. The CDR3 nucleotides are TGTGCCAGCAGCACCCGGACAGGGCGGCAAGAGACCCAGTACTTC. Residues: CASSTRTGRQETQYF. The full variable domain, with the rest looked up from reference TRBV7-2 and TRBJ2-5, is GAGVSQSPSNKVTEKGKDVELRCDPISGHTALYWYRQSLGQGLEFLIYFQGNSAPDKSGLPSDRFSAERTGGSVSTLTIQRTQQEDSAVYLCASSTRTGRQETQYFGPGTRLLVL.

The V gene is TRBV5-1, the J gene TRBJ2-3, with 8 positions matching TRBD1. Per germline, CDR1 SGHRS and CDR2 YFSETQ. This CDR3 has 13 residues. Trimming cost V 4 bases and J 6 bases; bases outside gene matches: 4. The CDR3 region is CASSPGDRDTQYF. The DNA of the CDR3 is TGCGCCAGCAGCCCGGGGGACAGGGATACGCAGTATTTT.

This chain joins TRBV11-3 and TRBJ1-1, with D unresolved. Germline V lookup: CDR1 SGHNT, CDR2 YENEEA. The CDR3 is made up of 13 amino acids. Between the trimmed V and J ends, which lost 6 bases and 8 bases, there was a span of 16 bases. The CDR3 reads CASSQNSNSEAFF. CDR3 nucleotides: TGTGCCAGCAGTCAGAACAGCAATTCCGAAGCTTTCTTT. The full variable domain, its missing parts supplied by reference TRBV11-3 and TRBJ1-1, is EAGVVQSPRYKIIEKKQPVAFWCNPISGHNTLYWYLQNLGQGPELLIRYENEEAVDDSQLPKDRFSAERLKGVDSTLKIQPAELGDSAVYLCASSQNSNSEAFFGQGTRLTVV.

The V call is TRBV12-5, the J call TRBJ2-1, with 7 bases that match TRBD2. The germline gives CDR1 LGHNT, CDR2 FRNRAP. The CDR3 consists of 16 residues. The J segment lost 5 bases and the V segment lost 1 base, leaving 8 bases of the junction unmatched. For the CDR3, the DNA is TGTGCTAGTGGTTTGGGGTGGGAGGGTATAGACAATGAGCAGTTCTTC. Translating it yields CASGLGWEGIDNEQFF.

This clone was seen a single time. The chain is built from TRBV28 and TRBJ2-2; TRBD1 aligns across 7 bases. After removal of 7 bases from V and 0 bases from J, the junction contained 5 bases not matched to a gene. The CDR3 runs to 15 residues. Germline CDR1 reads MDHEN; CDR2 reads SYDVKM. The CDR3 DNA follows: TGTGCCAGCAAACCGACAGGGACGAACACCGGGGAGCTGTTTTTT. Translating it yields CASKPTGTNTGELFF.

The CDR3 DNA reads as TGTGCCAGCAGCGCGCGGAACACAGATACGCAGTATTTT. Protein: CASSARNTDTQYF. This sequence joins TRBV9 and TRBJ2-3; D not resolved. The CDR3 has 13 residues. V lost 3 bases and J lost 2, with 7 bases in between. From germline, CDR1 is SGDLS and CDR2 YYNGEE.

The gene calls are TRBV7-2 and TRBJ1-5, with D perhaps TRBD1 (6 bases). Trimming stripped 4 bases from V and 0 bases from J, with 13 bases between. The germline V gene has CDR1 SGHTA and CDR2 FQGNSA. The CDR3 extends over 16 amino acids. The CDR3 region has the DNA TGTGCCAGCAGCTCCAGACAGGCCGATAGCAATCAGCCCCAGCATTTT. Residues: CASSSRQADSNQPQHF.

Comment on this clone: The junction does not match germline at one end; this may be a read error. The DNA for the CDR3 is TGTGCCAGCAGGGAAGACAGTCCCCCCTACAATGAGCAGTTCTTC. It codes for CASREDSPPYNEQFF. V and J are TRBV2 and TRBJ2-1, with D possibly TRBD1 on 5 matching bases. Germline V gene sequence: CDR1 SNHLY, CDR2 FYNNEI. The length of the CDR3 is 15 residues.

CDR3 bases: TGTGCCAGCAGCAAAGGACAGGATAACACCGGGGAGCTGTTTTTT. This sequence encodes CASSKGQDNTGELFF. The chain combines TRBV5-4 with TRBJ2-2; 7 bases fit TRBD1. CDR3 size: 15 residues. Germline V CDR1 and CDR2: SGHNT, YYREEE (reference sequence). V shed 4 bases, J shed 2 bases, and the junction held 5 bases outside the gene matches.

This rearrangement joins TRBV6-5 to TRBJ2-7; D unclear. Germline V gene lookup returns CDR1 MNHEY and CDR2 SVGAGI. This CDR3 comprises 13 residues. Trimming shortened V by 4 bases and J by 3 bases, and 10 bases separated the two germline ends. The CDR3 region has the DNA TGTGCCAGCAGTTCGAGCCCTATCTACGAGCAGTACTTC. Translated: CASSSSPIYEQYF.

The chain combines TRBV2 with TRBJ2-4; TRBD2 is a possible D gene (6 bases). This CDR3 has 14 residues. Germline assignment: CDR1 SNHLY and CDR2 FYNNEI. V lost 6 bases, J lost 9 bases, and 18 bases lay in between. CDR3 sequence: CASRVSGSLGIQYF. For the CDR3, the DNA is TGTGCCAGCAGGGTTAGCGGCTCTTTGGGCATTCAGTACTTC. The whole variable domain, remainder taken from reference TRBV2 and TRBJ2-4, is EPEVTQTPSHQVTQMGQEVILRCVPISNHLYFYWYRQILGQKVEFLVSFYNNEISEKSEIFDDQFSVERPDGSNFTLKIRSTKLEDSAMYFCASRVSGSLGIQYFGAGTRLSVL.